The 21 T cell receptor beta chains given below trace back to one sample, sequenced in a study of blood T cells in healthy people across ages. Using a J-beta primer mix together with a sample-barcoded 5' primer, a second PCR was run for about 6 to 12 cycles. TCRdb reanalysed the 5' RACE reads using MiXCR and keeps one entry per CDR3 protein. The sample records around 850,000 distinct CDR3 sequences, 36% being singletons. Sequencing input: blood. These receptors were taken from a man aged 18 to 35 in good health.

This clonotype was seen repeatedly, ten times or more. The CDR3 DNA reads TGCAGTGCGGCTCGACAAGATAACTATGGCTACACCTTC. Translating it yields CSAARQDNYGYTF. The V and J genes are TRBV20-1 and TRBJ1-2; D remains unclear. The CDR3 consists of 13 residues. Germline V lookup: CDR1 DFQATT, CDR2 SNEGSKA (reference sequence). V lost 6 bases and J lost 1, with 12 bases in between.

Comments on this clonotype: At one boundary the junction diverges from the germline segment, which might be a read error. The chain links TRBV12-3 or TRBV12-4 to TRBJ2-4; 10 positions match TRBD2. This CDR3 comprises 15 residues. The CDR3 protein is CAGSLGTSVRYIQYF. The CDR3 DNA reads TGTGCCGGCAGTCTAGGGACTAGCGTAAGATACATTCAGTACTTC.

This chain connects TRBV5-1 to TRBJ2-6; TRBD2 might be the D (5 bases). The V end was cut by 4 bases, the J end by 0 bases, with 14 bases between. This CDR3 contains 17 residues. Germline V gene data show CDR1 as SGHRS and CDR2 as YFSETQ. The CDR3 DNA follows: TGCGCCAGCAGCCCAGCGGTAGGTGTCTCTGGGGCCAACGTCCTGACTTTC. This sequence encodes CASSPAVGVSGANVLTF.

The chain recombines TRBV27 with TRBJ1-5; 7 bases align to TRBD1. Germline CDR1 MNHEY, CDR2 SMNVEV (reference sequence). This CDR3 region has 14 residues. V shed 6 bases and J 9 bases; nucleotides not matched to a gene: 11. CDR3 in amino acids: CASSLQQGYPPQHF. CDR3 sequence (DNA): TGTGCCAGCAGCCTCCAACAGGGGTATCCGCCCCAGCATTTT.

Concerning this clonotype: One end of the junction fails to match germline, which may point to a read error. The chain recombines TRBV5-5 with TRBJ1-2; no definite D call. The CDR3 loop spans 14 amino acids. Germline CDR1 is SGHKS and CDR2 is YYEKEE (reference sequence). The CDR3 DNA reads TGTGCCGGCAGCTTGACACCTCTTAACTATGGCTACACCTTC. This translates into CAGSLTPLNYGYTF.

This clonotype was observed at least ten times. The genes are TRBV24-1 and TRBJ2-3, with 8 bases fitting TRBD1. The V gene end was trimmed by 0 bases and the J gene end by 3 bases; junction bases not matched to a gene: 1. This CDR3 contains 15 residues. Germline-derived CDR1 and CDR2 are KGHDR and SFDVKD. The CDR3 is CATSDLGQGTDTQYF. The CDR3 DNA sequence: TGTGCCACCAGTGATTTGGGACAGGGAACAGATACGCAGTATTTT.

A few counts support this clonotype. The chain employs TRBV2 and TRBJ2-7; D is uncertain. Germline lookup yields CDR1 SNHLY and CDR2 FYNNEI. Trimming left V 1 base short and J 5 bases short, with 6 bases between. This CDR3 contains 12 residues. CDR3 in amino acids: CASSEVANEQYF. The CDR3 nucleotides read TGTGCCAGCAGTGAAGTTGCCAACGAGCAGTACTTC.

As concerns this clonotype: The junction and the germline gene differ at one end; a read error may be behind it. This chain joins TRBV18 and TRBJ2-1; no firm D call. Near its end, the DNA agrees better with TRBJ2-7, so the J call may be wrong. The CDR3 runs to 13 residues. Germline-derived CDR1 and CDR2 are KGHSH and LQKENI. The CDR3 region is CASPPSSYNEQYF. For the CDR3, the DNA is TGTGCCAGCCCACCGAGCTCCTACAATGAGCAGTACTTC.

The rearrangement links TRBV7-2 to TRBJ2-3, with D possibly matching TRBD1 (5 bases). V was trimmed by 1 base and J by 4 bases, leaving 12 bases between them. The germline V gene has CDR1 SGHTA and CDR2 FQGNSA. CDR3 length: 15 amino acids. The CDR3 DNA reads TGTGCCAGCAGCTTAGATGGGGCGTCGTCAGATACGCAGTATTTT. It yields the protein CASSLDGASSDTQYF.

This clonotype has more than one count but fewer than ten. CDR3: CSASPGTNTDTQYF. The CDR3, as DNA: TGCAGTGCTTCGCCCGGGACCAACACAGATACGCAGTATTTT. V gene TRBV20-1 combines with J gene TRBJ2-3, with D tentatively TRBD1 or TRBD2 (5 bases each). V was trimmed by 5 bases and J by 2 bases, leaving 14 bases between them. The germline gives CDR1 DFQATT, CDR2 SNEGSKA (reference sequence). The CDR3 consists of 14 residues.

About this clonotype itself: At one of its ends the junction is not consistent with the germline gene, which may arise from a read error. The genes are TRBV7-7 and TRBJ2-2, with 9 positions matching TRBD2. CDR1 and CDR2 from the germline V gene are SSHAT and FNYEAQ (reference sequence). There are 18 residues in the CDR3. CDR3 nucleotide sequence: TGTGCTAGCAGCCCCAGATCCCTTAGCGGGGGAGAGGCCGGGGAGCTGTTTTTT. It translates to CASSPRSLSGGEAGELFF.

The chain links TRBV4-1 to TRBJ2-3; D unclear. The CDR3 contains 15 residues. CDR1 is MGHRA and CDR2 is YSYEKL in the germline V gene. V shed 2 bases and J shed 6 bases, with 15 bases lying between them. CDR3 sequence reads: CASSQTRTPRDTQYF. CDR3 DNA: TGCGCCAGCAGCCAAACACGGACCCCTCGGGATACGCAGTATTTT.

V usage is TRBV27 and J usage is TRBJ2-1; D gene uncertain. The length of the CDR3 is 14 residues. V lost 5 bases and J 7 bases, leaving 15 bases between the germline ends. Germline V gene lookup returns CDR1 MNHEY and CDR2 SMNVEV (reference sequence). The CDR3 protein is CASSPGVVRNEQFF. In DNA form, the CDR3 reads TGTGCCAGCAGTCCAGGAGTAGTAAGGAATGAGCAGTTCTTC.

Remarks on this clonotype: A much more abundant neighbour one base away suggests this may be a read error. V and J are TRBV15 and TRBJ2-1, with D possibly called TRBD1 or TRBD2 (5 bases each). The length of the CDR3 is 18 residues. Germline CDR1 reads LNHNV; CDR2 reads YYDKDF (reference sequence). CDR3 loop: CATNRDLWDPGRVDEQFF. CDR3 nucleotides: TGTGCCACCAACAGAGATCTTTGGGACCCCGGGCGGGTCGATGAGCAGTTCTTC.

The CDR3 sequence is CASSRPGQAETQYF. In DNA, the CDR3 is TGTGCCAGCAGTAGACCGGGACAGGCAGAGACCCAGTACTTC. This chain uses TRBV6-5 with TRBJ2-5, with 8 bases aligning to TRBD1. The V segment lost 5 bases and the J segment 4 bases; nucleotides outside the gene matches: 6. CDR1 MNHEY and CDR2 SVGAGI come from the germline V gene. The CDR3 is 14 amino acids.

The chain combines TRBV12-3 or TRBV12-4 with TRBJ2-2; 7 bases fit TRBD2. This CDR3 is 15 amino acids long. The V and J ends lost 7 bases and 4 bases, in that order; junction bases with no gene match: 9. The CDR3 region is CASTGGGVRTGELFF. CDR3 bases: TGTGCCAGCACCGGGGGAGGGGTCCGCACCGGGGAGCTGTTTTTT.

This clonotype was found once. A junction end diverges from the germline sequence, so it may reflect a read error. The V call is TRBV7-9, the J call TRBJ2-7; a weak D match, TRBD1 (6 bases). The germline V gene encodes CDR1 SEHNR and CDR2 FQNEAQ (reference sequence). The CDR3 contains 12 residues. The CDR3 reads CVSSLEGVEQYF. CDR3 sequence (DNA): TGTGTCAGCAGCTTAGAGGGGGTCGAGCAGTACTTC. The complete variable domain, with remaining parts taken from reference TRBV7-9 and TRBJ2-7, reads DTGVSQNPRHKITKRGQNVTFRCDPISEHNRLYWYRQTLGQGPEFLTYFQNEAQLEKSRLLSDRFSAERPKGSFSTLEIQRTEQGDSAMYLCVSSLEGVEQYFGPGTRLTVT.

This chain joins TRBV19 and TRBJ2-5; D perhaps matches TRBD1 (6 bases). The end of the DNA aligns better with TRBJ2-1, so the J call may be wrong. CDR1 and CDR2 from the germline V gene are LNHDA and SQIVND (reference sequence). This CDR3 has 15 amino acids. The CDR3 DNA reads TGTGCCAGTAGTATGTCCACAGGGATCCAAGAGACCCAGTTCTTC. It translates to CASSMSTGIQETQFF.

The table lists this clonotype with many counts. The rearrangement joins TRBV7-2 to TRBJ2-3; D gene unclear. This CDR3 has 15 amino acids. Germline values: CDR1 SGHTA, CDR2 FQGNSA. V lost 1 base, J lost 0 bases, and 8 bases lay in between. CDR3 loop: CASSLEGKSTDTQYF. Written as DNA, the CDR3 is TGTGCCAGCAGCTTAGAAGGGAAAAGCACAGATACGCAGTATTTT.

On this clonotype itself: A much larger clonotype is one base distant, so this may be a read error. V usage is TRBV28 and J usage is TRBJ2-7; 10 bases are a match to TRBD2. The CDR3 sequence is 14 residues long. Trimming took 5 bases from V and 7 from J; bases not matched to a gene: 8. Per germline, CDR1 MDHEN and CDR2 SYDVKM. CDR3 coding DNA: TGTGCCAGCAGTATAGCGGGGGGTCGGAATGAGCAGTACTTC. It translates to CASSIAGGRNEQYF.

The J gene is TRBJ1-1, the V gene TRBV4-1; tentatively, D is TRBD1 (6 bases). The germline gives CDR1 MGHRA, CDR2 YSYEKL. Trimming took off 0 bases at V and 0 bases at J, with 8 bases between the two ends. There are 15 residues in the CDR3. The CDR3 DNA reads as TGCGCCAGCAGCCAAGAGGGGGCGATGAACACTGAAGCTTTCTTT. This sequence encodes CASSQEGAMNTEAFF.